This T cell receptor (beta chain) was found in a study of T cell responses to AZD1222 COVID-19 vaccine. Study overall: Whether given at about 4 or about 12 weeks, second doses were pooled.

Study results and limitations: Spike was spanned by vaccine-associated CD4 TCRs, with dominance at 160-218 and 743-854.

Libraries were prepared by immunoSEQ multiplex PCR; TCRdb keeps only in-frame clonotypes and omits some of them. The sample shows 130,000 to 150,000 clones, about 90% of them seen only once. This clone was picked up a small number of times. Antigen specificity is unknown. Within the sample, other DNA sequences also encode this same CDR3. This clonotype was obtained from an adult in good health. The sequenced sample was peripheral blood, obtained on day 0 of AZD1222 vaccination.

The CDR3 DNA follows: TGCAGCGTTGGAGGGGACAGGGGGCGCGGGGGAAAACTGTTTTTT. As protein: CSVGGDRGRGGKLFF. The gene calls are TRBV29-1 and TRBJ1-4, with 12 bases that match TRBD1. CDR1 is SQVTM and CDR2 is ANQGSEA in the germline V gene. The CDR3 sequence is 15 residues long. The trim removed 4 bases at V and 10 bases at J, leaving 10 bases unmatched.